The subject of this entry is one T cell receptor (beta chain). This entry comes from a study of T cell responses to AZD1222 COVID-19 vaccine. Using immunoSEQ multiplex PCR, the repertoire was profiled, and TCRdb retains in-frame clones only, with some absent. The data show under 95,000 clones, roughly 88% seen once. The sample here was peripheral blood, taken 28 days after the second AZD1222 dose. The sequence was collected from an adult who received the AZD1222 COVID-19 vaccine.

The CDR3 protein is CASTPNRATNEAFF. CDR3 in DNA: TGTGCCAGCACCCCAAACCGGGCAACTAATGAAGCTTTCTTT. The gene calls are TRBV6-2 or TRBV6-3 and TRBJ1-1, with no clear D. Germline CDR1 MNHEY, CDR2 SVGEGT. This CDR3 is 14 amino acids long. V was shortened by 7 bases and J by 7 bases, with 19 bases between the two germline ends.